Following are 10 T cell receptor beta chains from one sample sequenced in a study of blood T cell repertoires in COVID-19. Assay: immunoSEQ multiplex PCR; the TCRdb copy retains only in-frame clones and omits some. The sample yields 250,000 to 300,000 clones, about nine tenths seen once. The sequencing sample was made of peripheral blood. The receptors were sampled from a woman aged 25 to 39 who had recovered from COVID-19.

V usage is TRBV19 and J usage is TRBJ2-3; 9 bases match TRBD2. The CDR3 totals 17 residues. CDR1 is LNHDA and CDR2 is SQIVND in the germline V gene (reference sequence). The V gene end was trimmed by 4 bases and the J gene end by 8 bases; junction bases not matched to a gene: 16. The CDR3 here is CASSTPPGLAGVGTQYF. For the CDR3, the DNA is TGTGCCAGTAGTACACCCCCGGGACTAGCCGGAGTTGGTACGCAGTATTTT.

This chain joins TRBV18 and TRBJ1-3, with a weak D call TRBD1 (6 bases). This CDR3 has 14 residues. Trimming removed 8 bases from V and 1 base from J, with 12 bases in between. The germline V gene encodes CDR1 KGHSH and CDR2 LQKENI. The CDR3 sequence is CASEDSLSGNTIYF. As DNA, the CDR3 is TGTGCCAGCGAGGACAGCCTTTCTGGAAACACCATATATTTT. Drawing the rest from reference TRBV18 and TRBJ1-3, the complete variable domain is NAGVMQNPRHLVRRRGQEARLRCSPMKGHSHVYWYRQLPEEGLKFMVYLQKENIIDESGMPKERFSAEFPKEGPSILRIQQVVRGDSAAYFCASEDSLSGNTIYFGEGSWLTVV.

The sample holds one count of this clone. The CDR3 DNA follows: TGCGCCAGCACCCGCGGAGGAATGGAAGAGACCCAGTACTTC. Translated: CASTRGGMEETQYF. The chain is built from TRBV5-1 and TRBJ2-5; D may be TRBD2 (5 bases). The length of the CDR3 is 14 residues. V was shortened by 6 bases and J by 3 bases, with 15 bases between the two germline ends. Germline V gene data show CDR1 as SGHRS and CDR2 as YFSETQ.

The chain carries TRBV2 and TRBJ2-2; maybe TRBD1 (5 bases). Trimming left V 4 bases short and J 5 bases short, with 11 bases between. The CDR3 is made up of 14 amino acids. Germline assignment: CDR1 SNHLY and CDR2 FYNNEI. This CDR3 is CASSVREGTGELFF. The DNA for the CDR3 is TGTGCCAGCAGTGTCAGGGAAGGTACCGGGGAGCTGTTTTTT.

This clone was seen only once. The gene calls are TRBV4-2 and TRBJ1-5; D gene uncertain. The CDR3 spans 15 residues. The V end lost 1 base, the J end lost 4 bases, and 11 bases lay between the germline ends. Germline assignment: CDR1 LGHNA and CDR2 YNFKEQ. CDR3 in amino acids: CASSQGLVANQPQHF. CDR3 sequence (DNA): TGTGCCAGCAGCCAAGGATTGGTAGCTAATCAGCCCCAGCATTTT.

The chain recombines TRBV29-1 with TRBJ2-3; D gene uncertain. This CDR3 spans 11 amino acids. Trimming removed 6 bases from V and 2 bases from J, with 6 bases in between. Germline CDR1 is SQVTM and CDR2 is ANQGSEA. CDR3 sequence reads: CSVRDTDTQYF. In nucleotides, the CDR3 is TGCAGCGTGCGAGACACAGATACGCAGTATTTT.

The V call is TRBV16, the J call TRBJ2-3; no clear D gene. Germline V gene data show CDR1 as KGHSY and CDR2 as FQNENV. The V end lost 4 bases, the J end lost 0 bases, and 14 bases lay between the germline ends. The CDR3 runs 16 residues. The CDR3 bases are TGTGCCAGCAGCCGAATGGCAACAGCAAGCACAGATACGCAGTATTTT. Residues: CASSRMATASTDTQYF.

The chain links TRBV5-1 to TRBJ2-5; no reliable D call. Trimming shortened V by 5 bases and J by 2 bases, and 13 bases separated the two germline ends. The CDR3 extends over 14 amino acids. Germline lookup yields CDR1 SGHRS and CDR2 YFSETQ. The CDR3 region has the DNA TGCGCCAGCAGGTCATTCGGGTATCAAGAGACCCAGTACTTC. Translating gives CASRSFGYQETQYF.

The J gene is TRBJ1-4, the V gene TRBV28; D may be TRBD1 (5 bases). Trimming took off 3 bases at V and 7 bases at J, with 9 bases between the two ends. The V gene's germline CDR1 is MDHEN and CDR2 SYDVKM. The CDR3 runs 13 residues. This chain's CDR3 is CASSLTASEKLFF. Here the CDR3 DNA reads TGTGCCAGCAGTTTGACAGCCTCTGAAAAACTGTTTTTT.

The chain joins TRBV10-3 to TRBJ2-5; D is undetermined. Germline V gene sequence: CDR1 ENHRY, CDR2 SYGVKD. The CDR3 length is 13 residues. V lost 8 bases and J 2 bases, leaving 12 bases between the germline ends. CDR3 sequence reads: CAILGGPQETQYF. CDR3 nucleotides: TGTGCCATCTTAGGTGGGCCACAAGAGACCCAGTACTTC.